Here is one T cell receptor beta chain with its context. This specimen belongs to a study of blood T cell repertoires in COVID-19. As for the study in general: The United States, Italy and Spain were the sources of the acute and convalescent COVID-19 samples. Sources were T cells, B-cell-depleted T cells, or PBMCs; the material itself was cDNA or gDNA.

Authors' data handling: Amplification from reference gene primers served as the basis for estimated nucleated cell counts. TCRdb's copy holds only in-frame clones and misses some; the assay was immunoSEQ multiplex PCR. The DNA gave D and trimming, while V, J and clone size come from that table. This sample carries hundreds of thousands of clones, around 90% of them seen once, and the ten largest clones take roughly 2%. Germline lookup yields CDR1 MNHNS and CDR2 SASEGT. Trimming removed 9 bases at V and 4 bases at J, with 11 bases between. This CDR3 has 12 residues. V gene TRBV6-1 combines with J gene TRBJ2-3; possible D gene TRBD1, 5 bases. The sequence was collected from a woman between 50 and 59 years old who had recovered from COVID-19. The specimen was peripheral blood. The CDR3 region has the DNA TGTGCCAGTGCATACAGGCCAGATACGCAGTATTTT. Translation: CASAYRPDTQYF.